Below are 28 T cell receptor beta chains sequenced from a single sample in a study of blood T cell repertoires in COVID-19. Profiled with immunoSEQ multiplex PCR; TCRdb holds only in-frame clones, not every one. The profile covers 220,000 or so clones, with 82% appearing a single time and 3% to 4.5% taken by the ten largest. Sequencing was performed on peripheral blood. These TCRs come from a woman aged 80 or older with acute or convalescent COVID-19.

This clone occurred a few times. Written as DNA, the CDR3 is TGTGCCAGCAGCTTAGACCAGGGGGCAATTAATTCACCCCTCCACTTT. It translates to CASSLDQGAINSPLHF. The chain has TRBV7-8 and TRBJ1-6; TRBD1 agrees at 8 bases. The CDR3 spans 16 residues. The V gene's germline CDR1 is SGHVS and CDR2 FQNEAQ. The trim removed 1 base at V and 6 bases at J, leaving 5 bases unmatched.

The rearrangement uses TRBV24-1 and TRBJ2-2; D unclear. Germline-derived CDR1 and CDR2 are KGHDR and SFDVKD. CDR3 length: 12 residues. V lost 9 bases and J lost 0, with 4 bases in between. The CDR3 sequence is CATATNTGELFF. DNA for the CDR3: TGTGCCACCGCGACGAACACCGGGGAGCTGTTTTTT.

This chain connects TRBV3-1 (or the pseudogene TRBV3-2) to TRBJ1-2; 8 bases agree with TRBD1. Unmatched junction bases numbered 2, after V lost 1 base and J lost 4 bases. Germline V gene sequence: CDR1 LGHDT, CDR2 YNNKEL (reference sequence). The CDR3 spans 14 residues. As DNA, the CDR3 is TGTGCCAGCAGCCAAGTGACAGGGGTCTATGGCTACACCTTC. Its protein is CASSQVTGVYGYTF.

V usage is TRBV11-3 and J usage is TRBJ2-6; no clear D gene. Germline CDR1 SGHNT, CDR2 YENEEA. This CDR3 is built from 15 residues. Trimming stripped 3 bases from V and 3 bases from J, with 9 bases between. CDR3 region: CASSFRHGGANVLTF. CDR3 nucleotides: TGTGCCAGCAGCTTTAGACACGGTGGGGCCAACGTCCTGACTTTC.

The V gene is TRBV19, the J gene TRBJ2-7; 9 positions agree with TRBD1. J lost 7 bases, V lost 5 bases, and 9 bases had no gene match. Germline CDR1 and CDR2: LNHDA and SQIVND (reference sequence). This CDR3 is 14 amino acids long. Here the CDR3 reads CASSPRQGVGEQYF. The CDR3 coding sequence is TGTGCCAGTAGTCCCCGACAGGGGGTGGGTGAGCAGTACTTC.

In its sample, this clone was seen a few times. V usage is TRBV5-1 and J usage is TRBJ1-1; perhaps TRBD1 as D (5 bases). V lost 5 bases and J lost 2, with 19 bases in between. The CDR3 totals 16 residues. CDR1 is SGHRS, CDR2 YFSETQ, per germline. The CDR3 here is CASSSAGHLSNTEAFF. The CDR3 region has the DNA TGCGCCAGCAGTTCTGCCGGACATCTCAGCAACACTGAAGCTTTCTTT.

V is TRBV12-3 or TRBV12-4 and J is TRBJ1-2; D not resolved. Trimming took 3 bases from V and 13 from J, leaving 15 bases between them. The CDR3 loop spans 12 amino acids. DNA of the CDR3: TGTGCCAGCAGTTTTATCGAGAGTCTCGCCACCTTC. It specifies CASSFIESLATF.

This rearrangement joins TRBV6-5 to TRBJ2-7; 8 nucleotides match TRBD1. There are 14 residues in the CDR3. V trimming: 0 bases; J trimming: 10 bases; junction bases outside the gene matches: 8. The germline V gene has CDR1 MNHEY and CDR2 SVGAGI. Written as DNA, the CDR3 is TGTGCCAGCAGTTACTCGAAACAGGGGGTCGTACAGTACTTC. Amino acids: CASSYSKQGVVQYF.

The rearrangement uses TRBV24-1 and TRBJ2-3; unclear D gene. The CDR3 runs 14 residues. Trimming pared 5 bases from V and 1 base from J, leaving 9 bases between. Germline V gene data show CDR1 as KGHDR and CDR2 as SFDVKD. Written as DNA, the CDR3 is TGTGCCACCAGTGCGGGTTCCGGCACAGATACGCAGTATTTT. This translates into CATSAGSGTDTQYF.

This clone was seen only a few times. This chain links TRBV28 with TRBJ2-7; 7 bases fit TRBD1. V trimming: 6 bases; J trimming: 4 bases; junction bases outside the gene matches: 3. The CDR3 has 12 amino acids. From germline, CDR1 is MDHEN and CDR2 SYDVKM. As DNA, the CDR3 is TGTGCCAGCAGGGACAGGATTTACGAGCAGTACTTC. Encoded protein: CASRDRIYEQYF.

The V call is TRBV6-1, the J call TRBJ1-4; D not certain. Trimming took off 1 base at V and 6 bases at J, with 12 bases between the two ends. The CDR3 totals 15 residues. The germline V gene has CDR1 MNHNS and CDR2 SASEGT. Here the CDR3 reads CASSEVLHYDEKLFF. The CDR3 bases are TGTGCCAGCAGTGAAGTATTACATTACGATGAAAAACTGTTTTTT.

The chain is built from TRBV27 and TRBJ2-2; D not resolved. The V gene's germline CDR1 is MNHEY and CDR2 SMNVEV (reference sequence). Trimming stripped 3 bases from V and 7 bases from J, with 6 bases between. CDR3 length equals 12 residues. The CDR3 sequence: CASSFPRGELFF. DNA of the CDR3: TGTGCCAGCAGTTTCCCTCGCGGGGAGCTGTTTTTT.

This chain links TRBV4-2 with TRBJ2-1; 10 nucleotides agree with TRBD2. Germline V gives CDR1 LGHNA, CDR2 YNFKEQ. V gave up 0 bases and J gave up 7 bases; unmatched junction bases: 6. The CDR3 is made up of 16 amino acids. CDR3 region: CASSQEVASGGNEQFF. CDR3 DNA sequence: TGTGCCAGCAGCCAAGAGGTCGCTAGCGGGGGAAATGAGCAGTTCTTC.

This rearrangement joins TRBV5-1 to TRBJ2-1, with 9 bases lining up with TRBD2. CDR1 and CDR2 from the germline V gene are SGHRS and YFSETQ. J lost 4 bases, V lost 1 base, and 3 bases had no gene match. The CDR3 contains 15 residues. The CDR3 DNA follows: TGCGCCAGCAGCTTGAATGCGGGGGGGTACAATGAGCAGTTCTTC. Translation: CASSLNAGGYNEQFF.

In this sample, this clone turned up a few times. This sequence joins TRBV4-3 and TRBJ1-2, with D perhaps matching TRBD1 (6 bases). This CDR3 contains 15 residues. Germline loops: CDR1 LGHNA, CDR2 YSLEER. V lost 3 bases and J 0 bases, leaving 11 bases between the germline ends. The DNA of the CDR3 is TGCGCCAGCAGCCAGGATACAGGGACTAACTATGGCTACACCTTC. This translates into CASSQDTGTNYGYTF.

This clone was seen just once. The genes are TRBV6-5 and TRBJ1-6; no firm D call. Germline assignment: CDR1 MNHEY and CDR2 SVGAGI. Trimming removed 8 bases at V and 5 bases at J, with 10 bases between. The CDR3 spans 13 residues. The CDR3 loop is CASEDNHNSPLHF. Here the CDR3 DNA reads TGTGCCAGCGAAGACAACCATAATTCACCCCTCCACTTT.

The chain couples TRBV5-4 to TRBJ2-5; 12 bases agree with TRBD2. V was pared by 4 bases and J by 4 bases, with 5 bases of the junction left unmatched. Germline-derived CDR1 and CDR2 are SGHNT and YYREEE (reference sequence). The CDR3 is made up of 15 amino acids. The CDR3 DNA is TGTGCCAGCAGCATACTAGCGGGGGGAGTAGAGACCCAGTACTTC. It encodes CASSILAGGVETQYF.

The gene calls are TRBV7-9 and TRBJ1-6; 12 nucleotides line up with TRBD1. Germline CDR1 SEHNR, CDR2 FQNEAQ (reference sequence). The CDR3 spans 16 residues. V was pared by 4 bases and J by 10 bases, with 8 bases of the junction left unmatched. The CDR3 DNA follows: TGTGCCAGCAGCTACACCGGGACAGGGGGCAGCTCACCCCTCCACTTT. It codes for CASSYTGTGGSSPLHF.

This clone has only a few counts. V is TRBV4-3 and J is TRBJ2-1; perhaps TRBD1 as D (6 bases). From germline, CDR1 is LGHNA and CDR2 YSLEER. With 0 bases removed from V and 0 bases from J, the gap between germline ends came to 9 bases. The CDR3 is 16 amino acids. CDR3 protein: CASSQDNRASYNEQFF. The CDR3 DNA is TGCGCCAGCAGCCAAGATAACAGGGCCTCCTACAATGAGCAGTTCTTC.

The V and J genes are TRBV6-2 or TRBV6-3 and TRBJ2-3; D is uncertain. V lost 2 bases and J lost 2, with 11 bases in between. Germline values: CDR1 MNHEY, CDR2 SVGEGT. The CDR3 totals 15 residues. CDR3 residues: CASSYPTGTTDTQYF. The CDR3 nucleotides are TGTGCCAGCAGTTACCCTACCGGTACCACAGATACGCAGTATTTT.

The V and J genes are TRBV11-2 and TRBJ1-5; 8 bases are shared with TRBD1. This CDR3 has 15 amino acids. V trimming: 0 bases; J trimming: 7 bases; junction bases outside the gene matches: 5. CDR1 is SGHAT, CDR2 FQNNGV, per germline. CDR3 DNA: TGTGCCAGCAGCTTAGATTCAGGACAGGGACAGCCCCAGCATTTT. Translation: CASSLDSGQGQPQHF.

This chain uses TRBV24-1 with TRBJ1-5; D unclear. V lost 1 base and J 9 bases, leaving 9 bases between the germline ends. The germline V gene has CDR1 KGHDR and CDR2 SFDVKD. The CDR3 runs to 13 residues. The CDR3 nucleotides read TGTGCCACCAGTGATTTCCCCGGAGGGCCCCAGCATTTT. It yields the protein CATSDFPGGPQHF.

This CDR3 is CASSKSGNQPQHF. The CDR3 nucleotides read TGTGCCAGTAGTAAGAGTGGCAATCAGCCCCAGCATTTT. V usage is TRBV19 and J usage is TRBJ1-5; D is uncertain. V was clipped by 4 bases and J by 2 bases, with 6 bases between them. Germline loops: CDR1 LNHDA, CDR2 SQIVND (reference sequence). CDR3 length: 13 amino acids.

V and J are TRBV19 and TRBJ2-2; 10 nucleotides agree with TRBD2. From germline, CDR1 is LNHDA and CDR2 SQIVND (reference sequence). V lost 3 bases to trimming and J lost 4 bases; unmatched junction nucleotides: 5. CDR3 length: 16 residues. CDR3 protein: CASSIQAGGSTGELFF. The CDR3 DNA is TGTGCCAGTAGTATCCAAGCGGGGGGGAGCACCGGGGAGCTGTTTTTT.

This sequence joins TRBV5-5 and TRBJ1-1, with 8 bases fitting TRBD1. The V gene end was trimmed by 2 bases and the J gene end by 6 bases; junction bases not matched to a gene: 9. Germline V gene lookup returns CDR1 SGHKS and CDR2 YYEKEE (reference sequence). The CDR3 consists of 15 residues. Here the CDR3 reads CASSLTGGRSAEAFF. CDR3 in DNA: TGTGCCAGCAGCTTAACAGGGGGGCGTAGCGCTGAAGCTTTCTTT.

The chain couples TRBV6-5 to TRBJ2-7; D is unclear. Trimming removed 3 bases at V and 2 bases at J, with 11 bases between. CDR3 length equals 14 residues. The germline gives CDR1 MNHEY, CDR2 SVGAGI. The CDR3 nucleotides read TGTGCCAGCAGTTATAACACCGTTCCCTACGAGCAGTACTTC. This sequence encodes CASSYNTVPYEQYF.

The gene calls are TRBV21-1 and TRBJ1-1. TRBV21-1 is a pseudogene. The CDR3 has 16 amino acids. This chain's CDR3 is CASSKRERVRNTEAFF. CDR3 nucleotide sequence: TGTGCCAGCAGCAAAAGAGAGCGCGTCAGAAACACTGAAGCTTTCTTT.

This chain uses TRBV5-4 with TRBJ1-4, with 9 bases fitting TRBD1. The CDR3 totals 16 residues. The V segment lost 0 bases and the J segment 4 bases; nucleotides outside the gene matches: 4. Germline lookup yields CDR1 SGHNT and CDR2 YYREEE (reference sequence). CDR3 amino acids: CASSLAGTGNNEKLFF. CDR3 nucleotides: TGTGCCAGCAGCTTGGCCGGGACAGGGAATAATGAAAAACTGTTTTTT. The whole variable domain, filled in from reference TRBV5-4 and TRBJ1-4, reads ETGVTQSPTHLIKTRGQQVTLRCSSQSGHNTVSWYQQALGQGPQFIFQYYREEENGRGNFPPRFSGLQFPNYSSELNVNALELDDSALYLCASSLAGTGNNEKLFFGSGTQLSVL.